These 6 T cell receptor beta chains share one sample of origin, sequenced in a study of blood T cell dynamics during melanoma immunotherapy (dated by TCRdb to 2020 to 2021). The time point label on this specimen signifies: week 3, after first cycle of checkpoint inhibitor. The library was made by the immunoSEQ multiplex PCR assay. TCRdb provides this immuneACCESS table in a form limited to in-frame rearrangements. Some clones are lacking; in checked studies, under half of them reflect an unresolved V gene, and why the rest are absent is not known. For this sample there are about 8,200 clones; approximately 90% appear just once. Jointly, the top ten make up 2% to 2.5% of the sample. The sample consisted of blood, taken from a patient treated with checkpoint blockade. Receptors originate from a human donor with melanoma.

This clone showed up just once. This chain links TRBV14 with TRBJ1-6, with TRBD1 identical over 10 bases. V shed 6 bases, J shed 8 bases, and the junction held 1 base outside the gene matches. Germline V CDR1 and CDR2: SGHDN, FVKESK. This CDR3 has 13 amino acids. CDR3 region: CASRGTGDSPLHF. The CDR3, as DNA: TGTGCCAGCAGGGGGACAGGGGATTCACCCCTCCACTTT.

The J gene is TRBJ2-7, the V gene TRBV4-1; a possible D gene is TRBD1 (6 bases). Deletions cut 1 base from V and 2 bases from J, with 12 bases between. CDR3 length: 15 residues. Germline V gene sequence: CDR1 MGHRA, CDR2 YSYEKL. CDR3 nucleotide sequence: TGCGCCAGCAGCCAAGCTGACAGGACCCCCTACGAGCAGTACTTC. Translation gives CASSQADRTPYEQYF.

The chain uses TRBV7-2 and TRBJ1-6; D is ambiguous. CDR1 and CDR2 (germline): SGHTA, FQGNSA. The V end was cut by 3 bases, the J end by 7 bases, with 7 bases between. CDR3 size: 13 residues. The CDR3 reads CASSLKANSPLHF. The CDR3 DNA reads TGTGCCAGCAGCTTGAAGGCAAATTCACCCCTCCACTTT. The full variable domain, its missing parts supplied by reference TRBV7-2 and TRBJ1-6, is GAGVSQSPSNKVTEKGKDVELRCDPISGHTALYWYRQSLGQGLEFLIYFQGNSAPDKSGLPSDRFSAERTGGSVSTLTIQRTQQEDSAVYLCASSLKANSPLHFGNGTRLTVT.

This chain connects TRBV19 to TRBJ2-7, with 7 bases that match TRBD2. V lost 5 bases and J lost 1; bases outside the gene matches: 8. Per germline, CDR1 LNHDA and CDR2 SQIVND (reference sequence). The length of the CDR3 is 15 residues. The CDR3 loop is CASSPGRGLSYEQYF. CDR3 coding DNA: TGTGCCAGTAGTCCGGGGCGGGGGTTGTCCTACGAGCAGTACTTC.

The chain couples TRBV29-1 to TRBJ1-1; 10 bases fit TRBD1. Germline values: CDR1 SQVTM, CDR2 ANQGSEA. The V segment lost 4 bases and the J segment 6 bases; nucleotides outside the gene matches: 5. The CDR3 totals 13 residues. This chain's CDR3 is CSVVGQGSAEAFF. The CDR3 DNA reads TGCAGCGTTGTGGGACAGGGGTCCGCTGAAGCTTTCTTT.

CDR3 sequence reads: CATHEGPGPSVYGYTF. DNA of the CDR3: TGTGCCACCCACGAGGGGCCCGGTCCATCCGTCTATGGCTACACCTTC. The chain carries TRBV28 and TRBJ1-2; TRBD1 might be the D (5 bases). The V and J ends lost 10 bases and 4 bases respectively, with 25 bases between them. The CDR3 totals 16 residues. The V gene's germline CDR1 is MDHEN and CDR2 SYDVKM.